The clone carrying this TCR beta chain was picked up many times. Antigen unknown. These data belong to a study of CD8 T cells in ankylosing spondylitis. Study-level points and caveats: A TCR beta motif of fewer than ten highly homologous variants seemed to mark ankylosing spondylitis blood. Reports say disease-linked clones showed up significantly more in matched ankylosing spondylitis synovial fluid.

TCRdb reanalysed the 5' RACE reads using MiXCR and keeps one entry per CDR3 protein. This table has tens of thousands of distinct CDR3 sequences, roughly 2.5% appearing once. The length of the CDR3 is 15 residues. Trimming shortened V by 0 bases and J by 5 bases, and 14 bases separated the two germline ends. CDR1 SGDLS and CDR2 YYNGEE come from the germline V gene. Sequences were obtained from blood, either unsorted or a sorted T cell fraction (not recorded which). The sequence derives from a male donor with ankylosing spondylitis or in good health (not recorded which). The chain combines TRBV9 with TRBJ2-5; D is perhaps TRBD2 (6 bases). Here the CDR3 DNA reads TGTGCCAGCAGCGTAGCAGGCGGAGGGAGGGAGACCCAGTACTTC. This sequence encodes CASSVAGGGRETQYF.